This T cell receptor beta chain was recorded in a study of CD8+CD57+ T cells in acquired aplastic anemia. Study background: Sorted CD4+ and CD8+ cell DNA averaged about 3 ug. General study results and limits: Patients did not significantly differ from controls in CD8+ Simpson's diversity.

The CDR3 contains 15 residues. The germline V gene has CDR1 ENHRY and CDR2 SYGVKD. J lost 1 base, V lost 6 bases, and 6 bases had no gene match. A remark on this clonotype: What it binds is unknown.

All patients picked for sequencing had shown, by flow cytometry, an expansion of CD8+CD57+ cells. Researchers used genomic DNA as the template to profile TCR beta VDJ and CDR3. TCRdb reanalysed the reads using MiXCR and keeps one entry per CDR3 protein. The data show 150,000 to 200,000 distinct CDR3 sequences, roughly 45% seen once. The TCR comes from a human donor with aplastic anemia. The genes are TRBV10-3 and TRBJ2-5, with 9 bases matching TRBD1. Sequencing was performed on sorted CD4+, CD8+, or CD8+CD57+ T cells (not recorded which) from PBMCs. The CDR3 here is CAIRDGTGFQETQYF. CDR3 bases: TGTGCCATCAGGGACGGGACAGGGTTCCAAGAGACCCAGTACTTC.